This T cell receptor (beta chain) was profiled in a study of blood T cell repertoires in COVID-19. Authors' data handling: Estimation of nucleated cell counts was performed using reference gene primer amplification. Method: immunoSEQ multiplex PCR; TCRdb's copy keeps in-frame clones and lacks some. D and trimming were read from the DNA, whereas the V and J calls and clone size are those reported in that table. The sample lists about 190,000 clones; 70% to 90% were seen once. V was clipped by 0 bases and J by 4 bases; unmatched bases: 8. Germline assignment: CDR1 SEHNR and CDR2 FQNEAQ (reference sequence). The CDR3 spans 17 residues.

This TCR was sampled from a woman aged 40 to 55 in a cohort exposed to, infected with or recovered from COVID-19 (not recorded which). Sequenced material: PBMCs or T cells enriched from blood (not recorded which). V and J are TRBV7-9 and TRBJ1-1; 10 bases align to TRBD1. The CDR3 bases are TGTGCCAGCAGCTTAGCCAAAGGGCGGACAGGGGGCACTGAAGCTTTCTTT. It encodes CASSLAKGRTGGTEAFF. Filled out from reference TRBV7-9 and TRBJ1-1, the complete variable domain reads DTGVSQNPRHKITKRGQNVTFRCDPISEHNRLYWYRQTLGQGPEFLTYFQNEAQLEKSRLLSDRFSAERPKGSFSTLEIQRTEQGDSAMYLCASSLAKGRTGGTEAFFGQGTRLTVV.